This TCR beta chain was sequenced for a study of regulatory T cells in long-lasting Graves disease. Study-level background: Graves' patients, diagnosed recently, had received antithyroid drugs under 3 months.

The sample holds many counts of this clonotype. An end of the junction does not agree with germline; a read error may underlie this. Relying on iRepertoire HTBI primers and Arm-PCR of CDR3 regions, the team built TCR beta libraries. TCRdb re-called the multiplex PCR reads through MiXCR, storing one row per CDR3 protein. The profile shows around 400,000 distinct CDR3 sequences, roughly 10% of them singletons. Described time point: newly diagnosed GD, antithyroid drugs for less than 3 months. There was RNA extracted from PBMCs, and the TCR library was made from it. These data were likewise used in another study, on T cells in Graves' hyperthyroidism and ophthalmopathy. Turning to that study: Based on clinical symptoms, serum thyroxine and TRAb, thyroid ultrasound and orbital computed tomography, diagnoses were reached. Researchers ran a first-round RT-PCR on the TCR CDR3 using the HTBI primer set.

Here the sequenced sample was peripheral blood mononuclear cells (PBMCs), taken at new diagnosis, from a patient treated with antithyroid drugs. This TCR came from a woman aged 18-29 years with Graves disease.

This CDR3 reads CASSPGSGTGVNEKLFF. CDR3 nucleotides: TGTGCCAGCAGTCCAGGATCCGGGACAGGGGTTAATGAAAAACTGTTCTTT. The rearrangement joins TRBV12-3 or TRBV12-4 to TRBJ1-4, with 10 bases that match TRBD1. The CDR3 consists of 17 residues.